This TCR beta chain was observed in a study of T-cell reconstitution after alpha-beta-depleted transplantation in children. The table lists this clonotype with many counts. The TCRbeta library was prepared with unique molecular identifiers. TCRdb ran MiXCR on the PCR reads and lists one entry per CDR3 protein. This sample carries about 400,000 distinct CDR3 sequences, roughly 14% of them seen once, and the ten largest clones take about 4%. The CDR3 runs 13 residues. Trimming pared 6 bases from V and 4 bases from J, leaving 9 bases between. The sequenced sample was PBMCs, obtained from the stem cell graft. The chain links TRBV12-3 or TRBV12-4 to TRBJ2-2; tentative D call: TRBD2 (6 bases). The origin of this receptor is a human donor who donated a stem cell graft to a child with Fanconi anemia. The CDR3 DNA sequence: TGTGCCAGCAGCATGGGGGGCACCGGGGAGCTGTTTTTT. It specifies CASSMGGTGELFF.